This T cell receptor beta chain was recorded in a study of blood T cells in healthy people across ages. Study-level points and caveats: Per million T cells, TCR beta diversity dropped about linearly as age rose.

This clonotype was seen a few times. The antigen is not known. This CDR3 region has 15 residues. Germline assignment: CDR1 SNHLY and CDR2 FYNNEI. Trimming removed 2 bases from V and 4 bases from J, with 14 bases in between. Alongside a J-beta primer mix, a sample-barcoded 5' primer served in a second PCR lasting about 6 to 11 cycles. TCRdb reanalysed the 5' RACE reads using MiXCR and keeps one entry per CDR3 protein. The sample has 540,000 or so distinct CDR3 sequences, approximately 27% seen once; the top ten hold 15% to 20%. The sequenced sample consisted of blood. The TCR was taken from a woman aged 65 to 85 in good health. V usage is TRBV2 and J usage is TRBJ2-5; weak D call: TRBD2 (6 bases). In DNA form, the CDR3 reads TGTGCCAGCAGTGAAAATAGGGGAGGAGGAGAGACCCAGTACTTC. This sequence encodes CASSENRGGGETQYF.